This TCR beta chain was observed in a study of early T cells in non-severe SARS-CoV-2 infection listed by TCRdb under 2021. Background for the entire study: Bulk RNA from unsorted whole blood was used for TCR sequencing, so alpha and beta chains could not be paired. Results the study describes overall, beyond this receptor: Matching against VDJdb was skewed toward anti-spike CD8 responses, likely underestimated virus-specific expansions, and missed private and CD4 specificities.

This clonotype was seen only a few times. Its antigen specificity is not known. Per-nucleotide qualities are absent, and no much larger clonotype sits a single base away. The library was prepared using 5' RACE. Instrument on record: NextSeq 500. To correct for sequencing error and PCR bias, the TCR library protocol tagged individual cDNA molecules with unique molecular identifiers. Sequencing covered both TCR alpha and beta chains, and within each sample the abundances of alpha and beta sequences were tightly co-correlated. The study's processing was this. Decombinator V4 was used to annotate the V gene, J gene and CDR3 of the TCR sequences. TCRs were defined as expanded if a significant change between any two time points was detected under a Poisson model with p below 0.0001. TCR abundances were normalised to the total number of TCRs sequenced in each sample and reported as counts per million. TRAV1-2 paired with TRAJ12, TRAJ20 or TRAJ33 defined MAIT TCRs, while TRAV10 paired with TRAJ18 defined iNKT TCRs. VDJdb, accessed 1 November 2021, was searched for CMV, EBV and SARS-CoV-2 annotated TCRs, excluding TCRs annotated for multiple antigens. TCRdb itself trimmed the public reads at Q25 with fastp, ran MiXCR and retained productive beta chains. Under each unique CDR3 protein, matching rows form one entry showing the most common genes and DNA. The V and J calls and clone size come from TCRdb's table, not from the authors' own analysis. Recorded for this sample are 30,000 to 40,000 distinct CDR3 sequences; about 5% of them occurred a single time. The ten largest clones take up around an eighth of the sample.

A case-control design nested within a healthcare worker cohort in London, UK, was used, with weekly nasopharyngeal swab PCR tests and blood sampling performed. Between 23 and 31 March 2020, the week of the UK lockdown, healthcare workers were enrolled and then followed up weekly for as long as 16 weeks. Reading the germline V gene gives CDR1 SGHRS and CDR2 YFSETQ. Spanning cysteine to phenylalanine, the CDR3 consists of 12 amino acids. The kept DNA is CDR3 alone, 36 bases in frame from the first base. Between the V and J ends, shortened by 0 bases and 7 bases respectively, the junction contains 4 bases.

The source material was whole blood. The origin of this receptor is an adult who was a healthcare worker with PCR-confirmed SARS-CoV-2 infection or an uninfected control (not recorded which). The sequence links TRBV5-1 to TRBJ2-2; no D segment can be confidently identified. The CDR3 protein sequence reads: CASSLAVGELFF. The DNA is TGCGCCAGCAGCTTGGCCGTCGGGGAGCTGTTTTTT.